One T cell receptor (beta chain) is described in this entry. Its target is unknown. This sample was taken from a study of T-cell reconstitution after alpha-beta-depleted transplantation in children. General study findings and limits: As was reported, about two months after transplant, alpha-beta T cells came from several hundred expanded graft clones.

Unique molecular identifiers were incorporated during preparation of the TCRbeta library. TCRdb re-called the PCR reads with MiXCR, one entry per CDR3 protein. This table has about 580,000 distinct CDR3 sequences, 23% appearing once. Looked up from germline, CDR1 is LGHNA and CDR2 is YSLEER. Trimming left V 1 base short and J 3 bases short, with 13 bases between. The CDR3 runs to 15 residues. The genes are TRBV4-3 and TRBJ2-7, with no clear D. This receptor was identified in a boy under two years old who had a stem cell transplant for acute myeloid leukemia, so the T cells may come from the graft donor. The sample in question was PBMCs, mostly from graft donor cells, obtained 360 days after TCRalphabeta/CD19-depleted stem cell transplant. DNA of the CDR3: TGCGCCAGCAGCCAAGGTGATCCATCCGACTACGAGCAGTACTTC. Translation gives CASSQGDPSDYEQYF.